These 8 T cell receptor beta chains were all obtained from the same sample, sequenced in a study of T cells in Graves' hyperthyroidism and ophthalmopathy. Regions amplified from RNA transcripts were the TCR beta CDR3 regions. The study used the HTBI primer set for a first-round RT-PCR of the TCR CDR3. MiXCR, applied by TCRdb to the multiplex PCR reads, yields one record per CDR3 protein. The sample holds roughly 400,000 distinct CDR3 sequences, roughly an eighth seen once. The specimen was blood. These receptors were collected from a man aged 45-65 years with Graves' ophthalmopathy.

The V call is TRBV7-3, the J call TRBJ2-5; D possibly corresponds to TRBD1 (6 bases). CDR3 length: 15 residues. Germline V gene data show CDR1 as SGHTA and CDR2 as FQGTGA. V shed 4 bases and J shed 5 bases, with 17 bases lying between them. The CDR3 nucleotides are TGTGCCAGCAGCTGGGGGCGCGGGTCCCAGGAGACCCAGTACTTC. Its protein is CASSWGRGSQETQYF.

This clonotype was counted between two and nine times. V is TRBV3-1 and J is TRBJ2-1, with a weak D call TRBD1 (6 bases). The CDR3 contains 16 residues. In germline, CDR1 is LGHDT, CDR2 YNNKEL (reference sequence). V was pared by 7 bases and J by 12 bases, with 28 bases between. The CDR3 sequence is CASNPGVGESVHRQFF. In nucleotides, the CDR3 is TGTGCCAGCAACCCAGGGGTCGGGGAGAGTGTACATAGGCAGTTCTTC.

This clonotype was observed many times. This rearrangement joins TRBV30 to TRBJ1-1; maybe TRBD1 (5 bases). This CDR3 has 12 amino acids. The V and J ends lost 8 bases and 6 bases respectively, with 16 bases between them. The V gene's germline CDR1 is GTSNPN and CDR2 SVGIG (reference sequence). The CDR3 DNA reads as TGTGCCACGACTCGGGACTCGCCTGAAGCTTTCTTT. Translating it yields CATTRDSPEAFF.

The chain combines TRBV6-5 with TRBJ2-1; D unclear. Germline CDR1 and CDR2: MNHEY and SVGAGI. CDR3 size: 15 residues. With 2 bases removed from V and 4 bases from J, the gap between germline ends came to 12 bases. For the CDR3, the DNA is TGTGCCAGCAGTTACGTGGCAGGTCTTTACAATGAGCAGTTCTTC. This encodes CASSYVAGLYNEQFF.

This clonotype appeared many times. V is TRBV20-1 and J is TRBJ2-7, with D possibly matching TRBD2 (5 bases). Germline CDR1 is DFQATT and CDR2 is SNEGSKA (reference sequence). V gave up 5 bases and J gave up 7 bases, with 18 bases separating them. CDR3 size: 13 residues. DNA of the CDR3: TGCAGTGCTTTCCCGGGAATTCCTACGGAGCAGTACTTC. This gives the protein CSAFPGIPTEQYF.

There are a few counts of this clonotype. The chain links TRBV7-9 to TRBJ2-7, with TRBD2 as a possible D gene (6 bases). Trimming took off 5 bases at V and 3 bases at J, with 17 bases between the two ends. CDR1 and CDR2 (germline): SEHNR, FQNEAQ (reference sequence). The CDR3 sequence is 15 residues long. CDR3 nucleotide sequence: TGTGCCAGCAGCAATCTAGCGTCATTGATCTACGAGCAGTACTTC. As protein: CASSNLASLIYEQYF.

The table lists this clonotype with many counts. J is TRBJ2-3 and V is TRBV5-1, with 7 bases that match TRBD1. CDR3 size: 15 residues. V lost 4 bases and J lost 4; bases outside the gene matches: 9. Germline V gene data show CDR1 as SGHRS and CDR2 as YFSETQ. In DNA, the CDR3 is TGCGCCAGCAGCAAATCACAGGGGAATTCAGATACGCAGTATTTT. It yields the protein CASSKSQGNSDTQYF.

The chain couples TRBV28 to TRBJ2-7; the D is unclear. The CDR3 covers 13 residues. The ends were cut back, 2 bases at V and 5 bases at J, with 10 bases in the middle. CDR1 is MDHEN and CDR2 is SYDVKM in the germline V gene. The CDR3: CASSLGRPDEQYF. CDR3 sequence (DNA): TGTGCCAGCAGTTTAGGCAGGCCCGACGAGCAGTACTTC.